These T cell receptor beta chains were read from a single sample in a study of shared clonotypes between healthy human individuals. Sequencing used immunoSEQ multiplex PCR; TCRdb keeps in-frame clones, though not all of them. In the table there are nearly 750,000 clones, about two thirds of which are singletons. Source material: memory CD4+ T cells sorted from blood. These receptors all stem from a woman younger than 45 in good health. Each CDR3 is given with its conserved first and last residue. A D gene is named only where the DNA matches it firmly.

v_call,d_call,j_call,cdr3_aa,cdr3_nt
TRBV25-1,-,TRBJ2-1,CASSDTGGPYNEQFF,TGTGCCAGCAGTGACACGGGGGGCCCCTACAATGAGCAGTTCTTC
TRBV28,-,TRBJ2-3,CASSSMGDTQYF,TGTGCCAGCAGCTCAATGGGTGATACGCAGTATTTT
TRBV6-1,-,TRBJ1-1,CASTQSTENTEAFF,TGTGCCAGCACACAATCCACAGAGAACACTGAAGCTTTCTTT
TRBV19,-,TRBJ2-4,CASSIGRQLDIQYF,TGTGCCAGTAGTATTGGGAGACAATTAGACATTCAGTACTTC
TRBV6-5,-,TRBJ1-3,CASSYSGKSGNTIYF,TGTGCCAGCAGTTATTCTGGAAAATCTGGAAACACCATATATTTT
TRBV6-1,-,TRBJ1-5,CASSESGRETQPQHF,TGTGCCAGCAGTGAAAGTGGCAGGGAGACTCAGCCCCAGCATTTT
TRBV9,-,TRBJ1-3,CASSVEGLSSGNTIYF,TGTGCCAGCAGCGTAGAGGGCCTCAGCTCTGGAAACACCATATATTTT
TRBV7-8,TRBD2,TRBJ2-7,CASSFFPLSGRARGFTYEQYF,TGTGCCAGCAGCTTTTTCCCCCTTAGCGGGAGGGCCAGAGGGTTTACCTACGAGCAGTACTTC
TRBV7-3,-,TRBJ1-4,CASSPEKLFF,TGTGCCAGCAGCCCTGAAAAACTGTTTTTT
TRBV19,-,TRBJ2-4,CASSRGSGDTLGRMKNIQYF,TGTGCCAGTAGTAGGGGATCAGGGGACACCCTGGGGCGTATGAAGAACATTCAGTACTTC